This T cell receptor (beta chain) was recovered during a study of T cell responses to AZD1222 COVID-19 vaccine. Sequencing was performed with immunoSEQ multiplex PCR; in TCRdb, only in-frame clones are kept and a portion is missing. Of fewer than 130,000 clones in the sample, roughly 92% are singletons; the top ten hold 2.5%. Looked up from germline, CDR1 is SGHRS and CDR2 is YFSETQ. The CDR3 runs 12 residues. V was trimmed by 3 bases and J by 3 bases, leaving 7 bases between them. The TCR was taken from an adult who received the AZD1222 COVID-19 vaccine. The sequences come from peripheral blood, collected 28 days after the second AZD1222 dose. The chain recombines TRBV5-1 with TRBJ2-7; no firm D call. The CDR3 sequence: CASSSPHYEQYF. The DNA for the CDR3 is TGCGCCAGCAGCTCCCCCCACTACGAGCAGTACTTC.